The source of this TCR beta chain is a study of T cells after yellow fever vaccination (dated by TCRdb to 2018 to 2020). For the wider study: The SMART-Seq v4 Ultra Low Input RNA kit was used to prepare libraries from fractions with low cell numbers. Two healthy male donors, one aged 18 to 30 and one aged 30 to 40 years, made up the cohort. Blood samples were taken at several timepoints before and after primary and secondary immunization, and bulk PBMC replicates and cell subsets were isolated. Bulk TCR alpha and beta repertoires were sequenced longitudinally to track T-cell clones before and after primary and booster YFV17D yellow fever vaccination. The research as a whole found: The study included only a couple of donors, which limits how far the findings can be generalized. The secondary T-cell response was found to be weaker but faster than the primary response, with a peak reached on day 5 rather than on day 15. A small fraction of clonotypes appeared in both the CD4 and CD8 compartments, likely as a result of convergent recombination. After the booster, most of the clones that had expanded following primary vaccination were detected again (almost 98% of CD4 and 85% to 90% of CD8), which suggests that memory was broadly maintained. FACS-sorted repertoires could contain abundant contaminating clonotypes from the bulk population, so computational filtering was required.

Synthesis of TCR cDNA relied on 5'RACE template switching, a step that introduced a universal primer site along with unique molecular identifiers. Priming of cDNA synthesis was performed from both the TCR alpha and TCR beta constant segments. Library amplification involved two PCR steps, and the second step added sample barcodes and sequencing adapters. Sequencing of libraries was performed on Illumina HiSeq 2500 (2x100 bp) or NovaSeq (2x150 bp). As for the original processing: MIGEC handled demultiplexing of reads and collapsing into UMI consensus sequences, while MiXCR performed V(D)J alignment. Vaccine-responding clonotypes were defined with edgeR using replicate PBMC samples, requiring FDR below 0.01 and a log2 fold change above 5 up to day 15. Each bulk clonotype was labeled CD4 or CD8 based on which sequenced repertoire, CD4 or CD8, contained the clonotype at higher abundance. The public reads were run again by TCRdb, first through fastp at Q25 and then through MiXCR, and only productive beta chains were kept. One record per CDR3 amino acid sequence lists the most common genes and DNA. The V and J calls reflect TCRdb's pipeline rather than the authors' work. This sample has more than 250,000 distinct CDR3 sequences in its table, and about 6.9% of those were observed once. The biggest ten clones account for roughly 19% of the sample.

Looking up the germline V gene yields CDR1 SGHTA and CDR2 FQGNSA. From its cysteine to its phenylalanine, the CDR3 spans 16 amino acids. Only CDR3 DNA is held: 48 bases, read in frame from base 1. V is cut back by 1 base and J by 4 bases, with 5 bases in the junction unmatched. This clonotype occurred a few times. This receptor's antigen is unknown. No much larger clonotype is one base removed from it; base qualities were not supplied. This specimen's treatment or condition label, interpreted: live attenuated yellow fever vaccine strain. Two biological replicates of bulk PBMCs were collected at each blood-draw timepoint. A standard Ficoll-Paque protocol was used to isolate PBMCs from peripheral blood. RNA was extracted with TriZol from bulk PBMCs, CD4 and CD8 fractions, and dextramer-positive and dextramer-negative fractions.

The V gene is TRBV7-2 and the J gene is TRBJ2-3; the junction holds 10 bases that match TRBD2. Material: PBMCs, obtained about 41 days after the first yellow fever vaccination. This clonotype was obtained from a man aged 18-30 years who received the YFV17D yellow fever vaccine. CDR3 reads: CASSLVASGGADTQYF. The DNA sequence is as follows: TGTGCCAGCAGCTTAGTTGCTAGCGGGGGCGCAGATACGCAGTATTTT.